The following is a T cell receptor (beta chain) sequence with its context. The record originates from a study of blood T cell repertoires in COVID-19. Across the whole study: Sample material is recorded as cDNA or gDNA derived from T cells, B-cell-depleted T cells, or PBMCs.

With 4 bases removed from V and 7 bases from J, the gap between germline ends came to 16 bases. Germline values: CDR1 ENHRY, CDR2 SYGVKD. This CDR3 region has 15 residues. Clones were read by immunoSEQ multiplex PCR, and TCRdb kept only the in-frame ones, dropping some. This table holds some 96,000 clones, about 90% found once. Sequenced input: peripheral blood. The TCR originated in a man aged 25-40 years in a cohort sampled during active COVID-19. The V call is TRBV10-3, the J call TRBJ1-4; D not certain. The CDR3 spells CAISAEGRRSEKLFF. The DNA of the CDR3 is TGTGCCATCAGTGCCGAAGGGAGACGGAGTGAAAAACTGTTTTTT.